A single sample gave rise to the 32 T cell receptor beta chains below, sequenced in a study of cytomegalovirus exposure and HLA in healthy donors. The study ran its PCR with 60 Vbeta and 13 Jbeta primers. Sequencing was performed with immunoSEQ multiplex PCR; in TCRdb, only in-frame clones are kept and a portion is missing. The sample shows more than 90,000 clones, around 81% of them seen only once. The specimen sequenced was PBMCs. The receptors here all came from a woman aged 70-85 years in good health and CMV-seropositive.

The genes are TRBV6-6 and TRBJ1-4, with D maybe TRBD1 (5 bases). V was clipped by 5 bases and J by 8 bases, with 15 bases between them. The CDR3 contains 14 residues. Germline loops: CDR1 MNHNY, CDR2 SVGAGI (reference sequence). Here the CDR3 DNA reads TGTGCCAGCAGTAGGGACCTGGGAGGGGAAAAACTGTTTTTT. Protein: CASSRDLGGEKLFF.

The chain uses TRBV6-1 and TRBJ2-7; 8 nucleotides agree with TRBD2. Germline CDR1 and CDR2: MNHNS and SASEGT. The junction had 11 bases not matched to a gene; V was cut back by 7 bases and J by 3 bases. This CDR3 region has 15 residues. CDR3 amino acids: CASIIWTSLNYEQYF. The CDR3 nucleotides read TGTGCCAGCATTATATGGACTAGCCTTAACTACGAGCAGTACTTC.

This sequence joins TRBV10-3 and TRBJ2-7; a possible D gene is TRBD2 (7 bases). This CDR3 comprises 17 residues. CDR1 is ENHRY and CDR2 is SYGVKD in the germline V gene. The germline V and J ends were trimmed by 11 bases and 3 bases, with 29 bases remaining between them. The CDR3 protein is CAVQALSGGSKDYEQYF. CDR3 coding DNA: TGTGCCGTCCAGGCCTTGTCGGGGGGCAGTAAGGACTACGAGCAGTACTTC.

The rearrangement links TRBV7-9 to TRBJ2-7; a possible D gene is TRBD2 (5 bases). The V and J ends lost 10 bases and 0 bases respectively, with 16 bases between them. The CDR3 consists of 14 residues. Germline-derived CDR1 and CDR2 are SEHNR and FQNEAQ (reference sequence). CDR3 in amino acids: CATTQEDHSYEQYF. For the CDR3, the DNA is TGTGCCACCACCCAGGAGGACCACTCCTACGAGCAGTACTTC. Using reference TRBV7-9 and TRBJ2-7 for the parts outside the CDR3, the full variable domain is DTGVSQNPRHKITKRGQNVTFRCDPISEHNRLYWYRQTLGQGPEFLTYFQNEAQLEKSRLLSDRFSAERPKGSFSTLEIQRTEQGDSAMYLCATTQEDHSYEQYFGPGTRLTVT.

V gene TRBV7-3 combines with J gene TRBJ2-6; 9 nucleotides line up with TRBD1. V shed 5 bases and J 3 bases; nucleotides not matched to a gene: 11. The length of the CDR3 is 18 residues. CDR1 is SGHTA, CDR2 FQGTGA, per germline. CDR3 amino acids: CASSDLPGTGYGANVLTF. In DNA, the CDR3 is TGTGCCAGCAGCGACCTTCCCGGGACAGGGTATGGGGCCAACGTCCTGACTTTC.

The chain combines TRBV5-6 with TRBJ2-1, with 8 bases lining up with TRBD2. The germline V gene has CDR1 SGHDT and CDR2 YYEEEE. Losses at the gene ends were 3 bases for V and 10 bases for J; bases not matched to a gene: 15. CDR3 length: 16 amino acids. CDR3 DNA: TGTGCCAGCAGCTGGCCCCGTTTCGCGGGAGGACTAGAGCAGTTCTTC. Protein: CASSWPRFAGGLEQFF.

The chain is built from TRBV6-1 and TRBJ2-6; TRBD1 matches 8 bases. Germline loops: CDR1 MNHNS, CDR2 SASEGT. The V segment lost 4 bases and the J segment 4 bases; nucleotides outside the gene matches: 6. CDR3 size: 16 residues. This CDR3 reads CASSAQGATGANVLTF. The CDR3 bases are TGTGCCAGCAGTGCCCAGGGGGCGACGGGGGCCAACGTCCTGACTTTC.

The V gene is TRBV30, the J gene TRBJ2-2; weak D call: TRBD1 (6 bases). The ends were cut back, 1 base at V and 3 bases at J, with 9 bases in the middle. The CDR3 has 14 residues. Germline lookup yields CDR1 GTSNPN and CDR2 SVGIG (reference sequence). This CDR3 is CAWSGTEYTGELFF. Written as DNA, the CDR3 is TGTGCCTGGAGTGGGACAGAATACACCGGGGAGCTGTTTTTT.

The chain joins TRBV18 to TRBJ1-4; D remains ambiguous. Between the trimmed V and J ends, which lost 6 bases and 7 bases, there was a span of 9 bases. This CDR3 comprises 12 residues. Looked up from germline, CDR1 is KGHSH and CDR2 is LQKENI. The CDR3 loop is CASSLTGEKLFF. CDR3 DNA: TGTGCCAGCTCTCTGACGGGTGAAAAACTGTTTTTT.

This clone was seen more than once but under ten times. The rearrangement uses TRBV11-2 and TRBJ2-1; the match to TRBD1 covers 7 bases. The germline V gene encodes CDR1 SGHAT and CDR2 FQNNGV. The junction had 11 bases not matched to a gene; V was cut back by 6 bases and J by 3 bases. CDR3 length: 16 amino acids. This CDR3 reads CASRKRRQGDYNEQFF. CDR3 DNA: TGTGCCAGCAGAAAGAGACGACAGGGCGACTACAATGAGCAGTTCTTC.

The genes are TRBV5-6 and TRBJ1-1; tentatively, D is TRBD1 (5 bases). CDR3 length: 11 residues. With 1 base removed from V and 11 bases from J, the gap between germline ends came to 9 bases. The germline CDR1 and CDR2 sequences are SGHDT and YYEEEE. This CDR3 is CASSLKGLAFF. CDR3 bases: TGTGCCAGCAGCTTGAAGGGGTTGGCTTTCTTT.

V usage is TRBV7-9 and J usage is TRBJ1-6; 7 nucleotides agree with TRBD1. V was pared by 5 bases and J by 9 bases, with 7 bases of the junction left unmatched. The CDR3 covers 14 residues. Germline CDR1 SEHNR, CDR2 FQNEAQ (reference sequence). The CDR3 region is CASSPRDSASPLHF. For the CDR3, the DNA is TGTGCCAGCAGCCCCCGGGACAGCGCTTCACCCCTCCACTTT. The complete variable domain, with remaining parts taken from reference TRBV7-9 and TRBJ1-6, reads DTGVSQNPRHKITKRGQNVTFRCDPISEHNRLYWYRQTLGQGPEFLTYFQNEAQLEKSRLLSDRFSAERPKGSFSTLEIQRTEQGDSAMYLCASSPRDSASPLHFGNGTRLTVT.

This sequence joins TRBV10-3 and TRBJ1-1; TRBD1 matches at 7 bases. V dropped 11 bases and J dropped 2; count of bases not matched to a gene: 5. Per germline, CDR1 ENHRY and CDR2 SYGVKD. The CDR3 contains 12 residues. CDR3 loop: CAAGQVNTEAFF. CDR3 nucleotides: TGTGCCGCCGGACAGGTTAACACTGAAGCTTTCTTT.

This chain joins TRBV5-1 and TRBJ2-5; D unresolved. The last part of the DNA fits TRBJ2-7 better; the J call may be wrong. The length of the CDR3 is 13 residues. Germline V lookup: CDR1 SGHRS, CDR2 YFSETQ. As DNA, the CDR3 is TGCGCCAGCAGCTTCGGTCCACTCTACGAGCAGTACTTC. It specifies CASSFGPLYEQYF.

The gene calls are TRBV6-5 and TRBJ2-7; TRBD2 aligns across 9 bases. The CDR3 covers 15 residues. Germline V gives CDR1 MNHEY, CDR2 SVGAGI. V trimming: 6 bases; J trimming: 7 bases; junction bases outside the gene matches: 13. CDR3 coding DNA: TGTGCCAGCAGGTCAGCTCCGGGACTAGCATGGGAGCAGTACTTC. Its protein product is CASRSAPGLAWEQYF.

This chain joins TRBV4-2 and TRBJ2-6; 11 nucleotides match TRBD2. V gave up 4 bases and J gave up 0 bases; unmatched junction bases: 11. CDR1 is LGHNA and CDR2 is YNFKEQ in the germline V gene. This CDR3 contains 20 residues. The CDR3 bases are TGTGCCAGCAGCCTACAGGGTAGCGGGAGGGCCAACTCTGGGGCCAACGTCCTGACTTTC. Encoded protein: CASSLQGSGRANSGANVLTF.

On this clone itself: The junction and the germline gene differ at one end; a read error may be behind it. The chain combines TRBV7-9 with TRBJ1-4; 7 bases match TRBD1. From germline, CDR1 is SEHNR and CDR2 FQNEAQ (reference sequence). The CDR3 contains 15 residues. CDR3 sequence: CSSSLAQGVAEKLFF. Here the CDR3 DNA reads TGTTCCAGCAGCTTAGCGCAGGGGGTTGCTGAAAAACTGTTTTTT.

This chain connects TRBV5-1 to TRBJ2-3, with 8 nucleotides matching TRBD2. The V and J ends lost 7 bases and 6 bases, in that order; junction bases with no gene match: 13. Germline CDR1 is SGHRS and CDR2 is YFSETQ. The CDR3 spans 15 residues. The CDR3 protein is CASRREGLSGDTQYF. The CDR3 DNA sequence: TGCGCCAGCCGCCGGGAGGGCCTGAGTGGGGATACGCAGTATTTT.

This chain joins TRBV7-9 and TRBJ2-2; TRBD2 matches at 10 bases. This CDR3 is built from 15 residues. Germline trimming cut 2 bases from V and 8 bases from J; bases unmatched to any gene: 5. Germline CDR1 is SEHNR and CDR2 is FQNEAQ (reference sequence). CDR3 loop: CASSLLAGAAGELFF. The CDR3 coding sequence is TGTGCCAGCAGCTTACTAGCGGGAGCTGCAGGGGAGCTGTTTTTT.

This chain joins TRBV7-3 and TRBJ2-7; D unclear. V gave up 5 bases and J gave up 6 bases, with 14 bases separating them. This CDR3 has 13 amino acids. Germline assignment: CDR1 SGHTA and CDR2 FQGTGA. This CDR3 reads CASSQSNSGEQYF. CDR3 nucleotides: TGTGCCAGCAGCCAATCTAACTCCGGCGAGCAGTACTTC.

The chain has TRBV28 and TRBJ2-3, with TRBD2 matching over 10 bases. The CDR3 is made up of 18 amino acids. Germline V gene data show CDR1 as MDHEN and CDR2 as SYDVKM. After removal of 5 bases from V and 0 bases from J, the junction contained 11 bases not matched to a gene. The chain's CDR3 is CASSPIPGTSASTDTQYF. The CDR3 DNA is TGTGCCAGCAGTCCGATTCCCGGGACTAGCGCCAGCACAGATACGCAGTATTTT.

A few counts support this clone. The genes are TRBV4-1 and TRBJ1-5; 9 positions agree with TRBD1. CDR1 and CDR2 (germline): MGHRA, YSYEKL. The length of the CDR3 is 14 residues. V was pared by 4 bases and J by 2 bases, with 0 bases of the junction left unmatched. In DNA form, the CDR3 reads TGCGCCAGCAGCCGGGACAGGGGCAATCAGCCCCAGCATTTT. This encodes CASSRDRGNQPQHF.

This chain uses TRBV7-9 with TRBJ2-7, with a weak D call TRBD1 (5 bases). CDR3 length equals 16 residues. The V gene's germline CDR1 is SEHNR and CDR2 FQNEAQ (reference sequence). Trimming left V 5 bases short and J 3 bases short, with 20 bases between. The DNA for the CDR3 is TGTGCCAGCAGCCCCACGGCAAAAGGGGTGAACTACGAGCAGTACTTC. It is translated as CASSPTAKGVNYEQYF.

The gene calls are TRBV19 and TRBJ2-5; 9 bases fit TRBD2. Matching the DNA end better, TRBJ2-7 makes the J call doubtful. Germline-derived CDR1 and CDR2 are LNHDA and SQIVND (reference sequence). The CDR3 is made up of 16 amino acids. The CDR3 DNA is TGTGCCAGTCAGCGAGCGGGAGGCCCCTCTTACTACGAGCAGTACTTC. Protein: CASQRAGGPSYYEQYF.

This chain links TRBV9 with TRBJ2-1; TRBD2 agrees at 14 bases. The germline gives CDR1 SGDLS, CDR2 YYNGEE. Trimming removed 0 bases from V and 7 bases from J; junction bases left unmatched: 0. The CDR3 has 15 amino acids. CDR3 bases: TGTGCCAGCAGCGTAGGACTAGCGGGAGGGAATGAGCAGTTCTTC. Its protein product is CASSVGLAGGNEQFF.

J is TRBJ2-3 and V is TRBV7-3, with 15 bases matching TRBD2. V shed 4 bases, J shed 2 bases, and the junction held 4 bases outside the gene matches. The CDR3 contains 17 residues. Germline V gene sequence: CDR1 SGHTA, CDR2 FQGTGA. CDR3 loop: CASSSGLAGGLTDTQYF. The CDR3 DNA follows: TGTGCCAGCAGCTCGGGACTAGCGGGAGGACTCACAGATACGCAGTATTTT.

V and J are TRBV27 and TRBJ2-7; D call uncertain. There are 14 residues in the CDR3. The germline V and J ends were trimmed by 3 bases and 0 bases, with 9 bases remaining between them. Germline V gene lookup returns CDR1 MNHEY and CDR2 SMNVEV (reference sequence). CDR3 sequence reads: CASSFGGSSYEQYF. The CDR3 coding sequence is TGTGCCAGCAGTTTTGGCGGTAGCTCCTACGAGCAGTACTTC.

V usage is TRBV7-2 and J usage is TRBJ1-5; 7 bases match TRBD1. The germline gives CDR1 SGHTA, CDR2 FQGNSA. The junction had 5 bases not matched to a gene; V was cut back by 6 bases and J by 3 bases. The CDR3 runs 14 residues. This CDR3 is CASSSDRTNQPQHF. The CDR3 bases are TGTGCCAGCAGTTCGGACAGGACCAATCAGCCCCAGCATTTT. Combining the CDR3 with reference TRBV7-2 and TRBJ1-5 gives the whole variable domain GAGVSQSPSNKVTEKGKDVELRCDPISGHTALYWYRQSLGQGLEFLIYFQGNSAPDKSGLPSDRFSAERTGGSVSTLTIQRTQQEDSAVYLCASSSDRTNQPQHFGDGTRLSIL.

This sequence joins TRBV27 and TRBJ2-5; 9 bases line up with TRBD2. The J segment lost 5 bases and the V segment lost 6 bases, leaving 16 bases of the junction unmatched. CDR1 and CDR2 (germline): MNHEY, SMNVEV (reference sequence). This CDR3 comprises 17 residues. DNA of the CDR3: TGTGCCAGCAGCCCCGGGACAGTAGCGGGAGCGAAGGAGACCCAGTACTTC. As protein: CASSPGTVAGAKETQYF.

The CDR3 bases are TGTGCCAGCAGCCCCGGGACAGGGAGGGGTGGAAACACCATATATTTT. Amino acid sequence: CASSPGTGRGGNTIYF. The chain has TRBV11-2 and TRBJ1-3; TRBD1 agrees at 9 bases. CDR3 length: 16 residues. CDR1 is SGHAT and CDR2 is FQNNGV in the germline V gene. Trimming took 5 bases from V and 3 from J; bases not matched to a gene: 8.

The V gene is TRBV6-5, the J gene TRBJ1-1, with D unclear. Looked up from germline, CDR1 is MNHEY and CDR2 is SVGAGI. V was trimmed by 0 bases and J by 7 bases, leaving 12 bases between them. This CDR3 comprises 14 residues. CDR3 in amino acids: CASSYSRGVHEAFF. The CDR3 DNA follows: TGTGCCAGCAGTTACTCTCGAGGAGTTCATGAAGCTTTCTTT.

The rearrangement links TRBV6-5 to TRBJ2-3, with 7 bases aligning to TRBD1. The V and J ends lost 0 bases and 4 bases, in that order; junction bases with no gene match: 4. The CDR3 sequence is 15 residues long. Germline V lookup: CDR1 MNHEY, CDR2 SVGAGI. CDR3 DNA: TGTGCCAGCAGTTACTCGAATCAGGGGGCAGATACGCAGTATTTT. Translation: CASSYSNQGADTQYF.